This note documents a single TCR beta chain sequence. Germline lookup yields CDR1 MNHEY and CDR2 SVGAGI. The CDR3 totals 14 residues. The V end was cut by 1 base, the J end by 3 bases, with 9 bases between. This specimen belongs to a study of blood T cell repertoires in COVID-19. About the research overall: The United States, Italy and Spain provided the acute and convalescent COVID-19 samples. From T cells, B-cell-depleted T cells, or PBMCs came the material, which was cDNA or gDNA.

Authors' processing steps: Reference gene primer amplification gave estimated nucleated cell counts. The data were produced by immunoSEQ multiplex PCR, yet TCRdb's version contains in-frame clones alone and is incomplete. The D gene and trimming were derived from the DNA, and the V and J assignments and clone size from that table. Seen here are 350,000 to 500,000 clones, 70% to 90% observed once, and the top ten hold 0.7% to 1%. It was during active infection that Seattle patients were enrolled and then longitudinally followed. This receptor was obtained from a young man with COVID-19, enrolled during active disease. This rearrangement joins TRBV6-5 to TRBJ1-1; D not resolved. Sequenced material: peripheral blood. Here the CDR3 DNA reads TGTGCCAGCAGTTACTTTATGAGATACACTGAAGCTTTCTTT. Translating gives CASSYFMRYTEAFF.